This is a list of T cell receptor beta chains from one sample in a study of T cell changes during pregnancy in multiple sclerosis. Profiling relied on immunoSEQ multiplex PCR, and the TCRdb table lists in-frame clones only, not all of them. Here the sample spans roughly 48,000 clones, around 90% being singletons. Sequenced material: CD4+ T cells from peripheral blood mononuclear cells, taken in the second trimester of pregnancy. These TCRs come from a female donor with multiple sclerosis, enrolled in a pregnancy study. Each CDR3 is given with its conserved first and last residue. D genes are given only for firm matches. Clone size is given for some rows only: seen once, a few or many times, or a class if the clone is expanded.

.	TRBV30	TRBJ2-5	.	TGTGCCTGGAGTCCCTCACTAGCTCAAGAGACCCAGTACTTC	CAWSPSLAQETQYF
.	TRBV6-5	TRBJ2-2	TRBD2	TGTGCCAGCAGTTACCCCGGGACTAGCGGGACCGGGGAGCTGTTTTTT	CASSYPGTSGTGELFF
.	TRBV19	TRBJ2-3	.	TGTGCCAGTAGTACAACTAGCTCGGGGCGAACAGATACGCAGTATTTT	CASSTTSSGRTDTQYF
.	TRBV4-1	TRBJ2-3	TRBD2	TGCGCCAGCAGCCAGGGGGGGGGACTAGCGGGAAAAGATACGCAGTATTTT	CASSQGGGLAGKDTQYF
.	TRBV5-1	TRBJ2-1	TRBD2	TGCGCCAGCAGTCCTAGCGGGGGTCCCAATGAGCAGTTCTTC	CASSPSGGPNEQFF
.	TRBV5-1	TRBJ2-3	TRBD2	TGCGCCAGCAGTTACAGCGGGAGTGGCGGGGATACGCAGTATTTT	CASSYSGSGGDTQYF
.	TRBV25-1	TRBJ2-3	TRBD2	TGTGCCAGCAGTGAAATAGCGGGAGGGGGAGCAGATACGCAGTATTTT	CASSEIAGGGADTQYF
.	TRBV10-3	TRBJ1-4	.	TGTGCCATCAGTGCCCAGGAAACAACTAATGAAAAACTGTTTTTT	CAISAQETTNEKLFF
.	TRBV30	TRBJ1-4	.	TGTGCCTGGAGTCCTGGAGCTCCGGCGGGTGAAAAACTGTTTTTT	CAWSPGAPAGEKLFF
.	TRBV6-5	TRBJ2-7	TRBD1	TGTGCCAGCAGACCGCTACAGGGGGCGGGAGAGCAGTACTTC	CASRPLQGAGEQYF
.	TRBV28	TRBJ2-7	.	TGTGCCAGCAGTTCCCCTACAGGGCTCTCCTACGAGCAGTACTTC	CASSSPTGLSYEQYF
.	TRBV5-4	TRBJ2-7	TRBD1	TGTGCCAGCAGCTTGAATGGGGGACAGGGGCCCTACGAGCAGTACTTC	CASSLNGGQGPYEQYF
.	TRBV4-3	TRBJ1-2	.	TGCGCCAGCAGCCATACCGGGACACCGTATGGCTACACCTTC	CASSHTGTPYGYTF
.	TRBV5-6	TRBJ1-6	.	TGTGCCAGCAGCCCTGTCCTAGCCGCCGATAATTCACCCCTCCACTTT	CASSPVLAADNSPLHF
.	TRBV6-5	TRBJ2-2	.	TGTGCCAGCAGTTACGCACAGGGCGCCACCGGGGAGCTGTTTTTT	CASSYAQGATGELFF
.	TRBV9	TRBJ2-7	TRBD1	TGTGCCAGCAGCGCCGGGACAGGACTGAACTACGAGCAGTACTTC	CASSAGTGLNYEQYF
.	TRBV30	TRBJ1-1	TRBD1	TGTGCCTACTCGGGACAGAAGAACACTGAAGCTTTCTTT	CAYSGQKNTEAFF
.	TRBV2	TRBJ1-4	.	TGTGCCAGCAGTAGGCGGGCGGGAATGACTAATGAAAAACTGTTTTTT	CASSRRAGMTNEKLFF
few	TRBV11-2	TRBJ1-1	.	TGTGCCAGCAGCTCACGGGGAGAGGTCGCTTTCTTT	CASSSRGEVAFF
.	TRBV13	TRBJ2-1	TRBD2	TGTGCCAGCAGCTCCCTGTGGACTAGCGGGTACAATGAGCAGTTCTTC	CASSSLWTSGYNEQFF
.	TRBV5-3	TRBJ2-2	.	TGTGCCAGAAGCTCCAGACAGGAGCCTATTCTTGACACCGGGGAGCTGTTTTTT	CARSSRQEPILDTGELFF
.	TRBV7-9	TRBJ1-2	.	TGTGCCAGCAGCCCAGGGGCCCTAAACTATGGCTACACCTTC	CASSPGALNYGYTF
once	TRBV4-3	TRBJ1-1	.	TGCGCCAGCAGCGCCGAGGGGGGGGGCTGGACTGAAGCTTTCTTT	CASSAEGGGWTEAFF
few	TRBV30	TRBJ1-5	.	TGTGCCTGGAGTGTAGCGGGGTGGAATCAGCCCCAGCATTTT	CAWSVAGWNQPQHF
.	TRBV29-1	TRBJ1-2	.	TGCAGCGTTGCCAACCAGGGCGGCTACACCTTC	CSVANQGGYTF
.	TRBV6-1	TRBJ1-4	.	TGTGCCAGCAGTCCCGGGGGGTTTAATGAAAAACTGTTTTTT	CASSPGGFNEKLFF
.	TRBV6-6	TRBJ1-1	TRBD1	TGTGCCAGCAGGACGGGACAGGGGGCGGTGAACACTGAAGCTTTCTTT	CASRTGQGAVNTEAFF
.	TRBV5-1	TRBJ2-6	.	TGCGCCAGCCAGGGCCAGTCAGGTCTCTCTGGGGCCAACGTCCTGACTTTC	CASQGQSGLSGANVLTF
.	TRBV27	TRBJ2-1	.	TGTGCCAGCAGCAGGTCCCCCGGGAGAGTCGATGAGCAGTTCTTC	CASSRSPGRVDEQFF
.	TRBV2	TRBJ1-2	.	TGTGCCAGCAGTGAAAACACCGTATCCGGCTACACCTTC	CASSENTVSGYTF
.	TRBV19	TRBJ2-6	.	TGTGCCAGTAGTATAACGGCGGGGTCTGGGGCCAACGTCCTGACTTTC	CASSITAGSGANVLTF
.	TRBV7-2	TRBJ1-2	TRBD1	TGTGCCAGCAGCCCGGGACAGGGGGTACCCGTAGGCTACACCTTC	CASSPGQGVPVGYTF
.	TRBV5-4	TRBJ2-2	TRBD2	TGTGCCAGCAGCTCTGGACTAGCGACTATGAACACCGGGGAGCTGTTTTTT	CASSSGLATMNTGELFF
once	TRBV30	TRBJ2-4	.	TGTGCCTGGAGTACTAGTAATAACATTCAGTACTTC	CAWSTSNNIQYF
.	TRBV6-5	TRBJ2-7	TRBD1	TGTGCCAGCCGGACAGGGTTAGCCTACGAGCAGTACTTC	CASRTGLAYEQYF
.	TRBV9	TRBJ2-5	.	TGTGCCAGCAGCGGGAGGGAGACCCAGTACTTC	CASSGRETQYF
.	TRBV18	TRBJ1-1	.	TGTGCCAGCTCACCGACCAGGGCGGGGGACACTGAAGCTTTCTTT	CASSPTRAGDTEAFF
.	TRBV5-1	TRBJ2-1	TRBD2	TGCGCCAGCAGCTCCGGGACTAGCGGCCGGGATGAGCAGTTCTTC	CASSSGTSGRDEQFF
once	TRBV6-1	TRBJ1-5	TRBD1	TGTGCCAGCAGTGACAGACCCAAACAGGGGGCGGCGGTTCAGCCCCAGCATTTT	CASSDRPKQGAAVQPQHF
.	TRBV11-2	TRBJ2-1	TRBD1	TGTGCCAGCAGCACAGGGGTTGAGCAGTTCTTC	CASSTGVEQFF
.	TRBV5-1	TRBJ2-7	.	TGCGCCAGCAGCTTAAGGGACATAGACTACGAGCAGTACTTC	CASSLRDIDYEQYF
.	TRBV7-2	TRBJ1-4	.	TGTGCCAGCAGCAAGCGACAGGATAATGAAAAACTGTTTTTT	CASSKRQDNEKLFF
.	TRBV25-1	TRBJ2-5	TRBD2	TGTGCCAGCAGTGAATCCAGCGGGGGGAAAGAGACCCAGTACTTC	CASSESSGGKETQYF
.	TRBV19	TRBJ2-3	.	TGTGCCAGTAGTAAATCTAGACTTAACACAGATACGCAGTATTTT	CASSKSRLNTDTQYF
.	TRBV19	TRBJ2-7	TRBD1	TGTGCCAGTAGCGGGACAGAGAGCTACGAGCAGTACTTC	CASSGTESYEQYF